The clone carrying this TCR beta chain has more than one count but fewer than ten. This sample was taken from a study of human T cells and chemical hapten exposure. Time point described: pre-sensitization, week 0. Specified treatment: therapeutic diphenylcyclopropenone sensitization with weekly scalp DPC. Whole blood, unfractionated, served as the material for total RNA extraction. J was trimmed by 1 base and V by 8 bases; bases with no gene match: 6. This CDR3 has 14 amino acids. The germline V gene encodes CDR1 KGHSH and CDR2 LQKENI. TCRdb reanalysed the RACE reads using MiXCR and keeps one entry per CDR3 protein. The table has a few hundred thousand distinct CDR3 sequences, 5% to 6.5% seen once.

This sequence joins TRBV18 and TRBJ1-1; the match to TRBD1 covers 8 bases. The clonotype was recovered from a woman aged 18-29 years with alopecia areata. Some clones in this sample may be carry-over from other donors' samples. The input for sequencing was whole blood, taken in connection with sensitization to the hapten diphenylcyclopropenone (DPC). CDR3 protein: CASTRTGTNTEAFF. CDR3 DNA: TGTGCCAGCACCAGGACAGGGACGAACACTGAAGCTTTCTTT.